The sequence of this T cell receptor (beta chain) was determined in a study of graft-versus-host responses after intestinal transplantation. V lost 4 bases, J lost 8 bases, and 9 bases stayed unmatched. Germline V lookup: CDR1 SGHDT, CDR2 YYEEEE. The CDR3 has 15 residues. Method: immunoSEQ multiplex PCR; TCRdb's copy keeps in-frame clones and lacks some. The table lists around 93,000 clones, approximately 90% of them singletons. Turning to this clone: Its matching antigen is unknown.

Study-wide points: Where graft-donor T cell macrochimerism was present, patients had high graft-versus-host to host-versus-graft clonal ratios in allografts. Circulating GvH clone levels at their peak were associated with HvG declines (early post-transplant).

The input for sequencing was unstimulated CD8+ T cells sorted from spleen or lymph node cells, taken before intestinal transplant. This receptor was identified in a human donor who received an intestinal transplant. This chain connects TRBV5-6 to TRBJ2-1; 10 positions match TRBD1. CDR3 DNA: TGTGCCAGCAGCGGGCCGGGACAGGGGTGGCATGAGCAGTTCTTC. This encodes CASSGPGQGWHEQFF.